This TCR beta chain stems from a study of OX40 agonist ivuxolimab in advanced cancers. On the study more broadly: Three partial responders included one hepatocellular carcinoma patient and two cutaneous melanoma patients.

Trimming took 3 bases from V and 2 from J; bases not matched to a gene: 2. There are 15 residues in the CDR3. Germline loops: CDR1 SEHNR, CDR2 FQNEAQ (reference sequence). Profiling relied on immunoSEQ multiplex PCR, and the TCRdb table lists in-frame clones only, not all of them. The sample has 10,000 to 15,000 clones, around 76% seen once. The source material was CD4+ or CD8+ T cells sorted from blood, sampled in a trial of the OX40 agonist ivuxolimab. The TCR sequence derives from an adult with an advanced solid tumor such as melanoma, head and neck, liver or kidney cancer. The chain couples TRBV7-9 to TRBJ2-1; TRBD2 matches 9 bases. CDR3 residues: CASSLREGTYNEQFF. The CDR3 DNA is TGTGCCAGCAGCTTGCGGGAGGGTACCTACAATGAGCAGTTCTTC.